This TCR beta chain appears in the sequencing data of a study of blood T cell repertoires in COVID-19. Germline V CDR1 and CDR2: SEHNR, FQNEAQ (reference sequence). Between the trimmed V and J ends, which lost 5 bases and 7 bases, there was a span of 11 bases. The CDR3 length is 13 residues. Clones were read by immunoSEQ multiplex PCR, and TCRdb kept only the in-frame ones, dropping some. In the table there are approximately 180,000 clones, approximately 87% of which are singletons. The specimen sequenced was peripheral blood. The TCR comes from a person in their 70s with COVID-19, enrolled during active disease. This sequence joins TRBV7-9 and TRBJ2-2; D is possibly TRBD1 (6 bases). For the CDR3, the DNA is TGTGCCAGCAGCCCACAGGGTTTCGGGGAGCTGTTTTTT. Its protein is CASSPQGFGELFF. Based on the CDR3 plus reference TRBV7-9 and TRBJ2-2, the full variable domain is DTGVSQNPRHKITKRGQNVTFRCDPISEHNRLYWYRQTLGQGPEFLTYFQNEAQLEKSRLLSDRFSAERPKGSFSTLEIQRTEQGDSAMYLCASSPQGFGELFFGEGSRLTVL.